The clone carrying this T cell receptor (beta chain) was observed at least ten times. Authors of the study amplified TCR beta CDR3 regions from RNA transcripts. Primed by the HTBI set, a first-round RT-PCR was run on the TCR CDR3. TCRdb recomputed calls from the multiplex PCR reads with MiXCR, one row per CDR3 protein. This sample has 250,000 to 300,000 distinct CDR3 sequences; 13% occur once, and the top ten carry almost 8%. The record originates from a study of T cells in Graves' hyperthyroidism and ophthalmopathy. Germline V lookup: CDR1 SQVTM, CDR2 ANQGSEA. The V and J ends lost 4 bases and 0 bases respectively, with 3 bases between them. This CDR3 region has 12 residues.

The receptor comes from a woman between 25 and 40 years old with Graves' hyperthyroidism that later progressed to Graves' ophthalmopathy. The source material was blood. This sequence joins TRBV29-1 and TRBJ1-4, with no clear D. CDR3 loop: CSVVATNEKLFF. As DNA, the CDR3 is TGCAGCGTTGTCGCAACTAATGAAAAACTGTTTTTT.